Following are 19 T cell receptor beta chains from one sample sequenced in a study of blood T cells in healthy people across ages. A J-beta primer mix and a sample-barcoded 5' primer were used in a second PCR of roughly 6 to 12 cycles. One entry per CDR3 protein, called by TCRdb with MiXCR from the 5' RACE reads. The table includes about 1.5 million distinct CDR3 sequences, about 43% detected once. The material sequenced was blood. The receptors here all came from a woman aged 18-29 years in good health.

The chain carries TRBV12-3 or TRBV12-4 and TRBJ2-7, with a weak D call TRBD2 (5 bases). V dropped 4 bases and J dropped 0 bases, with 13 bases sitting between them. This CDR3 is built from 15 residues. CDR3 bases: TGTGCCAGCAGTTCCGTCGGCGGGCGCTCCTACGAGCAGTACTTC. Its translation: CASSSVGGRSYEQYF.

The chain joins TRBV4-1 to TRBJ2-2; D might be TRBD1 (6 bases). The V end was cut by 3 bases, the J end by 4 bases, with 15 bases between. The CDR3 totals 16 residues. Germline assignment: CDR1 MGHRA and CDR2 YSYEKL. The chain's CDR3 is CASSQQGPLSTGELFF. CDR3 nucleotide sequence: TGCGCCAGCAGCCAGCAGGGGCCCCTAAGCACCGGGGAGCTGTTTTTT.

This chain uses TRBV5-1 with TRBJ1-1; perhaps TRBD1 as D (5 bases). This CDR3 spans 15 amino acids. Germline V CDR1 and CDR2: SGHRS, YFSETQ. Trimming removed 0 bases from V and 8 bases from J, with 17 bases in between. The CDR3 reads CASSLEGQGRSEAFF. In DNA form, the CDR3 reads TGCGCCAGCAGCTTGGAGGGTCAGGGACGGTCCGAAGCTTTCTTT.

This rearrangement joins TRBV20-1 to TRBJ2-1, with a tentative D call TRBD2 (6 bases). Germline CDR1 is DFQATT and CDR2 is SNEGSKA (reference sequence). This CDR3 is built from 13 residues. The V end was cut by 6 bases, the J end by 9 bases, with 18 bases between. The CDR3 protein is CSAGTWDGGEQFF. Here the CDR3 DNA reads TGCAGTGCAGGGACTTGGGACGGGGGTGAGCAGTTCTTC.

This chain links TRBV10-3 with TRBJ2-1; no clear D gene. CDR3 length: 15 amino acids. V lost 3 bases, J lost 8 bases, and 17 bases lay in between. Germline CDR1 is ENHRY and CDR2 is SYGVKD. The CDR3 sequence is CAISDQETPGDEQFF. CDR3 sequence (DNA): TGTGCCATCAGTGATCAGGAGACACCAGGCGATGAGCAGTTCTTC.

The table lists this clonotype with a few counts. The genes are TRBV4-1 and TRBJ2-3; no clear D gene. V was cut by 0 bases and J by 6 bases, with 13 bases left in between. CDR3 size: 15 residues. The germline CDR1 and CDR2 sequences are MGHRA and YSYEKL. This CDR3 reads CASSQDWMSSDTQYF. CDR3 coding DNA: TGCGCCAGCAGCCAAGATTGGATGAGCTCGGATACGCAGTATTTT.

V and J are TRBV2 and TRBJ2-4, with 9 nucleotides matching TRBD1. The end of the DNA is better explained by TRBJ2-7, so the J call may be wrong. There are 16 residues in the CDR3. From germline, CDR1 is SNHLY and CDR2 FYNNEI. The CDR3: CASSYWDGTGPYEQYF. In DNA, the CDR3 is TGTGCCAGCAGCTACTGGGACGGGACAGGGCCCTACGAGCAGTACTTC.

The V call is TRBV6-1, the J call TRBJ2-7; D remains unclear. The germline gives CDR1 MNHNS, CDR2 SASEGT. The CDR3 has 13 amino acids. Trimming cost V 7 bases and J 3 bases, with 13 bases left between them. In DNA form, the CDR3 reads TGTGCCAGCATCGGATCGCTAAACTACGAGCAGTACTTC. Amino acid sequence: CASIGSLNYEQYF.

On this clonotype: The junction does not match germline at one end; this may be a read error. For the CDR3, the DNA is TGTGCCGGCAGCTTAGGGCCAGGACAGGGCTACGAGCAGTACTTC. Amino acid sequence: CAGSLGPGQGYEQYF. V is TRBV11-2 and J is TRBJ2-7; 8 bases align to TRBD1. CDR1 is SGHAT and CDR2 is FQNNGV in the germline V gene. The CDR3 loop spans 15 amino acids. The full variable domain, in which reference TRBV11-2 and TRBJ2-7 provide the parts outside the CDR3, is EAGVAQSPRYKIIEKRQSVAFWCNPISGHATLYWYQQILGQGPKLLIQFQNNGVVDDSQLPKDRFSAERLKGVDSTLKIQPAKLEDSAVYLCAGSLGPGQGYEQYFGPGTRLTVT.

This clonotype occurred a few times. V usage is TRBV21-1 and J usage is TRBJ1-5. TRBV21-1 counts as a pseudogene. This CDR3 contains 18 residues. The CDR3 protein is CASSNLLRSPYSNQPQHF. The CDR3 coding sequence is TGTGCCAGCAGCAATTTATTAAGGAGCCCTTATAGCAATCAGCCCCAGCATTTT.

V usage is TRBV14 and J usage is TRBJ1-1; D unclear. The germline V gene has CDR1 SGHDN and CDR2 FVKESK. Trimming stripped 7 bases from V and 3 bases from J, with 12 bases between. CDR3 length: 13 residues. CDR3 protein: CASTRLEYTEAFF. CDR3 in DNA: TGTGCCAGCACCCGGCTGGAATACACTGAAGCTTTCTTT.

The chain combines TRBV12-3 or TRBV12-4 with TRBJ2-1; 9 bases are a match to TRBD2. J was trimmed by 3 bases and V by 3 bases; bases with no gene match: 6. The CDR3 totals 16 residues. Written as DNA, the CDR3 is TGTGCCAGCAGTTTCGGTAGCGGGAGTCACTACAATGAGCAGTTCTTC. Protein product: CASSFGSGSHYNEQFF.

Concerning this clonotype itself: Given a much more abundant clone one base away, this may be a read error. The chain employs TRBV6-6 and TRBJ1-6, with D tentatively TRBD1 (5 bases). Germline V CDR1 and CDR2: MNHNY, SVGAGI (reference sequence). This CDR3 comprises 14 residues. DNA for the CDR3: TGTGCCAGCAGATCGGGGGGTTATAATTCACCCCCCCACTTT. This sequence encodes CASRSGGYNSPPHF.

The chain links TRBV7-9 to TRBJ1-2, with a possible D match to TRBD1 (5 bases). CDR3 size: 15 residues. V was trimmed by 0 bases and J by 0 bases, leaving 8 bases between them. Germline-derived CDR1 and CDR2 are SEHNR and FQNEAQ (reference sequence). The chain's CDR3 is CASSLAQEANYGYTF. DNA for the CDR3: TGTGCCAGCAGCTTAGCACAGGAAGCTAACTATGGCTACACCTTC.

This clonotype was found once. The chain links TRBV25-1 to TRBJ1-2; possibly TRBD1 for D (6 bases). The CDR3 extends over 14 amino acids. The germline CDR1 and CDR2 sequences are MGHDK and SYGVNS. V shed 5 bases and J shed 8 bases, with 18 bases lying between them. CDR3 in DNA: TGTGCCAGCAGTCCGCAACAGGGCGTGCGGGGCTACACCTTC. Translated, it gives CASSPQQGVRGYTF.

In its sample, this clonotype was seen a few times. The CDR3 coding sequence is TGTGCCAGCAGTTTTAAGTTCGGCACAGGGATCGTAGGCGAGCAGTACTTC. Translation gives CASSFKFGTGIVGEQYF. The chain combines TRBV27 with TRBJ2-4; D might be TRBD1 (6 bases). The J call may be mistaken, given a closer DNA end match to TRBJ2-7. Germline lookup yields CDR1 MNHEY and CDR2 SMNVEV (reference sequence). The CDR3 length is 17 residues.

The rearrangement uses TRBV6-1 and TRBJ2-7; a possible D gene is TRBD2 (6 bases). V lost 6 bases and J 1 base, leaving 16 bases between the germline ends. The length of the CDR3 is 15 residues. Per the germline V gene, CDR1 is MNHNS and CDR2 is SASEGT. The CDR3 nucleotides are TGTGCCAGCAGCACCCAAGGACTACCTTCCTACGAGCAGTACTTC. As protein: CASSTQGLPSYEQYF.

As regards this clonotype: Its ends do not fully match the called genes, so a read error is possible. The chain combines TRBV6-1 with TRBJ1-2; weak D call: TRBD1 (5 bases). The CDR3 runs 14 residues. Per germline, CDR1 MNHNS and CDR2 SASEGT. As DNA, the CDR3 is TGTGTCAGCAGTGGGGCGGCAAGTAACTATGGCTACACCTTC. This sequence encodes CVSSGAASNYGYTF.

This chain connects TRBV6-5 to TRBJ1-1, with D tentatively TRBD1 (6 bases). V was trimmed by 0 bases and J by 1 base, leaving 12 bases between them. From germline, CDR1 is MNHEY and CDR2 SVGAGI. The CDR3 runs to 16 residues. CDR3 sequence (DNA): TGTGCCAGCAGTTACTCGAAGACAGGCCGGAACACTGAAGCTTTCTTT. This encodes CASSYSKTGRNTEAFF.